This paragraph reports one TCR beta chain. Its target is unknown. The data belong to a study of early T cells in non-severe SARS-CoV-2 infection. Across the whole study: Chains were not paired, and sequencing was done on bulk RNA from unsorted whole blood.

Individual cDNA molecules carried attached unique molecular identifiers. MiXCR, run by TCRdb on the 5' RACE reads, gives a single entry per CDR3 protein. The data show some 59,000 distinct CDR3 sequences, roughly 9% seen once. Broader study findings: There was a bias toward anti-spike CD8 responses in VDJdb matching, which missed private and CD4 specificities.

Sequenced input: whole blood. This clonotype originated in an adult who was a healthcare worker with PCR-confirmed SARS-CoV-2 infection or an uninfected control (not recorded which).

The CDR3 protein is CASRYGMNTEAFF. The CDR3, as DNA: TGTGCCAGCAGATATGGGATGAACACTGAAGCTTTCTTT. This rearrangement joins TRBV6-2 or TRBV6-3 to TRBJ1-1; D gene ambiguous. Trimming cost V 6 bases and J 0 bases, with 8 bases left between them. This CDR3 is built from 13 residues. CDR1 and CDR2 from the germline V gene are MNHEY and SVGEGT.